The entry that follows covers one TCR beta chain sequence. Its antigen is not yet known. No much larger clonotype is one base removed from it; base qualities were not supplied. A second Seattle source provided samples from volunteer blood donors who had recovered from COVID-19. Collaborating institutions collected whole blood in K2EDTA tubes following their own protocols. For TCRbeta analysis, collaborators shipped samples as frozen whole blood, isolated PBMCs, or DNA extracted from either of those sample types. TCRbeta CDR3 regions were amplified from genomic DNA by means of the immunoSEQ Assay, a bias-controlled multiplex PCR. For the original study's pipeline: Nucleated cell counts per sample were estimated from amplification of reference gene primers within the assay. To quantify the absolute abundance of each unique TCRbeta CDR3 rearrangement, sequence reads were collapsed and filtered. Productive Simpson clonality was computed per sample as the square root of Simpson's diversity index over productive rearrangements. TCRdb mirrors the immuneACCESS table, restricted to in-frame sequences. Some clones are absent from its copies; in checked studies, under half trace to an unresolved V gene, and the reason for the others is unknown. From that table come the V and J calls and clone size; the DNA was used to work out D and trimming. The sample profile shows some 120,000 clones; roughly 83% of them were found once. The top ten clonotypes cover about 12% of the sample.

This sample was included in a study of blood T cell repertoires in COVID-19 (dated by TCRdb to about 2020). With regard to the full study: Samples from collaborators originated in the United States, Italy and Spain and spanned both the acute and convalescent phases of COVID-19. The prospective study material was composed of cDNA or gDNA derived from T cells, B-cell-depleted T cells, or PBMCs. Subjects who had been exposed to COVID-19, were actively infected with it, or had recovered from it provided the deeply sampled blood TCRbeta repertoires that made up the dataset. The repertoires were released in a freely available public database meant as a resource for research on the immune response to SARS-CoV-2. Samples were obtained from the ongoing ImmuneRACE study (first 160 participants) and from some 1,200 subjects provided by 6 global collaborators. Nearly every sample came with metadata listing a de-identified subject ID, COVID-19 status, age in years and sex. Where HLA class I and class II types were available, the types were taken from metadata supplied by the sample provider, not from assay-based typing. Summary of the overall study and its limitations: The quantity of clinical and demographic metadata differed by source and by participant and was supplied without curation.

Its CDR3 holds 15 amino acids, cysteine through phenylalanine. Only the CDR3 region is kept as DNA, spanning 45 bases read in frame from base 1. In the germline V gene (reference sequence), CDR1 corresponds to MNHEY and CDR2 to SMNVEV. Trimming at the junction amounts to 4 bases on V and 7 bases on J, and the germline ends lie 14 bases apart. The rearrangement combines TRBV27 with TRBJ1-6; TRBD1 is possibly the D segment (6 matching bases). The receptor comes from a woman younger than 45 who had recovered from COVID-19. Input material: peripheral blood. The CDR3 protein sequence reads: CASSSRTQGNSPLHF. DNA sequence: TGTGCCAGCAGTTCCCGGACACAGGGAAATTCACCCCTCCACTTT.